This T cell receptor (beta chain) derives from a study of cytomegalovirus exposure and HLA in healthy donors. The CDR3 sequence is 13 residues long. Germline lookup yields CDR1 SSHAT and CDR2 FNYEAQ (reference sequence). PCR amplification relied on 60 Vbeta primers (plus 13 Jbeta primers). As handled by the study authors: It was a later analysis that counted 75 million to 90 million unique TCR beta chains, of which roughly 11 million were shared. TCRdb's table, derived via immunoSEQ multiplex PCR, lists solely in-frame clones and lacks some. The V and J calls and clone size were taken over from that table, and D and trimming were inferred from the DNA. The sample holds 100,000 or so clones, approximately 71% seen once. As concerns this clone: The junction departs from the called germline gene at one end, perhaps through a read error.

This chain connects TRBV7-7 to TRBJ2-1; a possible D gene is TRBD2 (5 bases). The sequence was obtained from a male donor in good health and CMV-seropositive. Sequenced sample: PBMCs. The CDR3 spells CASSHGLDGEQFF. DNA for the CDR3: TGTGCTAGCAGCCATGGACTGGACGGTGAGCAGTTCTTC.